This TCR beta chain was sequenced for a study of blood T cell repertoires in COVID-19. Across the whole study: The origin of the acute and convalescent COVID-19 samples was the United States, Italy and Spain. T cells, B-cell-depleted T cells, or PBMCs provided the cDNA or gDNA that served as material.

This clone has a single count. The authors' processing: Researchers report that nucleated cell counts were estimated from reference gene primer amplification. Produced via immunoSEQ multiplex PCR; TCRdb's table is partial and in-frame only. Clonal size and the V and J genes are those of that table, whereas D and trimming came from the DNA. This table has over 130,000 clones, around 85% appearing once. This CDR3 comprises 15 residues. The germline gives CDR1 SGHDT, CDR2 YYEEEE. Trimming took 1 base from V and 8 from J; bases not matched to a gene: 7. The sequenced sample consisted of peripheral blood. This TCR was sampled from a middle-aged man with acute or convalescent COVID-19. The chain combines TRBV5-6 with TRBJ1-4; 8 bases are shared with TRBD1. As DNA, the CDR3 is TGTGCCAGCAGCTTGCCCGGGACAGGTGTAGAAAAACTGTTTTTT. It specifies CASSLPGTGVEKLFF.